This entry concerns a single T cell receptor (beta chain). Its specificity is unknown. Nominal health characterized the donors when sampled, though unrecorded immune exposures were likely. These data belong to a study of cytomegalovirus exposure and HLA in healthy donors. Study-level points and caveats: Investigators reported about 160 TCR beta chains as tied to cytomegalovirus.

Primers for the PCR totalled 60 Vbeta and 13 Jbeta. Method: immunoSEQ multiplex PCR; TCRdb's copy keeps in-frame clones and lacks some. Here the sample spans about 130,000 clones, approximately 84% being singletons. Trimming took off 3 bases at V and 5 bases at J, with 25 bases between the two ends. CDR1 and CDR2 (germline): SGHTA, FQGNSA. The CDR3 has 19 residues. The sequenced material came from PBMCs. V and J are TRBV7-2 and TRBJ2-2; tentative D call: TRBD2 (8 bases). The sequence was collected from a boy between 2 and 10 years old in good health and CMV-seronegative. The DNA of the CDR3 is TGTGCCAGCAGCTTTAGGGGGCTCCCGGGACTAGGAAGAACCGGGGAGCTGTTTTTT. As protein: CASSFRGLPGLGRTGELFF.